The present entry profiles one T cell receptor (beta chain) with its context. Treatment denoted: around 19 received Ad26.COV2.S at low or high dose, single or two shots; several received placebo; per-sample allocation not given. The samples date from day 63 after the first vaccine or placebo injection. This entry comes from a study of Ad26.COV2.S vaccination and SARS-CoV-2 variants. This CDR3 region has 13 residues. The V gene end was trimmed by 5 bases and the J gene end by 4 bases; junction bases not matched to a gene: 1. Looked up from germline, CDR1 is GTSNPN and CDR2 is SVGIG (reference sequence). Sequenced by immunoSEQ multiplex PCR; TCRdb stores in-frame clones only, minus some. The table includes 500,000 or so clones, roughly 87% detected once.

This sequence joins TRBV30 and TRBJ2-5, with 13 bases matching TRBD2. This sequence originates from a person between 18 and 65 years old who received the Ad26.COV2.S COVID-19 vaccine or a placebo. The input for sequencing was peripheral blood, taken in a trial of Ad26.COV2.S vaccine versus placebo. The CDR3 bases are TGTGCCTGGCGACTAGCGGGAGGAGAGACCCAGTACTTC. Protein product: CAWRLAGGETQYF. Filled out from reference TRBV30 and TRBJ2-5, the complete variable domain reads SQTIHQWPATLVQPVGSPLSLECTVEGTSNPNLYWYRQAAGRGLQLLFYSVGIGQISSEVPQNLSASRPQDRQFILSSKKLLLSDSGFYLCAWRLAGGETQYFGPGTRLLVL.